This T cell receptor beta chain was retrieved from a study of identifying expanded T cells in peripheral blood. Measured with immunoSEQ multiplex PCR; TCRdb has only the in-frame clones, and not every one. This repertoire shows 100,000 or so clones, 70% to 90% found once; its top ten account for 17%. The CDR3 runs to 11 residues. From germline, CDR1 is LNHDA and CDR2 SQIVND (reference sequence). Trimming left V 3 bases short and J 6 bases short, with 5 bases between. The chain has TRBV19 and TRBJ1-1; D is uncertain. Sequencing input: blood. This receptor was taken from a person between 18 and 75 years old in good health. The CDR3 here is CASSIGSEAFF. DNA of the CDR3: TGTGCCAGTAGTATTGGTTCTGAAGCTTTCTTT. Combining the CDR3 with reference TRBV19 and TRBJ1-1 gives the whole variable domain DGGITQSPKYLFRKEGQNVTLSCEQNLNHDAMYWYRQDPGQGLRLIYYSQIVNDFQKGDIAEGYSVSREKKESFPLTVTSAQKNPTAFYLCASSIGSEAFFGQGTRLTVV.